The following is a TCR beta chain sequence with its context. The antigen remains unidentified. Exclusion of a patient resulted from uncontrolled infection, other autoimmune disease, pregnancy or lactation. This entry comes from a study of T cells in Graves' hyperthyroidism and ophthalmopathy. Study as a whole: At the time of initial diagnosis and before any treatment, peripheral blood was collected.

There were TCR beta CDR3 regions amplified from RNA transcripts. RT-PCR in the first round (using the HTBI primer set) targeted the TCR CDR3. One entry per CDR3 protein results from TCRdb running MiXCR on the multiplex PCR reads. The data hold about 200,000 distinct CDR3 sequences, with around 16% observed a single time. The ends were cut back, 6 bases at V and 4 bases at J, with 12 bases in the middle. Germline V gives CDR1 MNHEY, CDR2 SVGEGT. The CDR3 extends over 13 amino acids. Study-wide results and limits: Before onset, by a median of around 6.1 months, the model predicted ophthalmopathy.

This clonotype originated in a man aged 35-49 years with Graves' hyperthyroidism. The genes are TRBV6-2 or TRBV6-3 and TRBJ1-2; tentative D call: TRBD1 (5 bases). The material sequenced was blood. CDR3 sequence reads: CASSPPGLYGYTF. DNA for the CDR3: TGTGCCAGCAGCCCCCCGGGACTCTATGGCTACACCTTC.